Listed here are 20 T cell receptor beta chains from one sample, sequenced in a study of blood T cell repertoires in COVID-19. The assay was immunoSEQ multiplex PCR, and TCRdb's table has in-frame clones only and misses some. This table has around 71,000 clones, 83% appearing once. The sample taken for sequencing was peripheral blood. These receptors all stem from a man aged 30 to 39 with COVID-19, enrolled during active disease.

This rearrangement joins TRBV10-3 to TRBJ2-1, with TRBD2 identical over 7 bases. Germline assignment: CDR1 ENHRY and CDR2 SYGVKD. With 11 bases clipped from V and 5 bases from J, the junction kept 12 bases outside the gene matches. The CDR3 extends over 14 amino acids. The CDR3 nucleotides read TGTGCCGCCGCGGGCGGGAGTCCCCACAATGAGCAGTTCTTC. Protein sequence: CAAAGGSPHNEQFF.

The chain is built from TRBV28 and TRBJ2-7, with 13 bases fitting TRBD2. CDR3 length: 18 residues. V lost 1 base to trimming and J lost 4 bases; unmatched junction nucleotides: 10. CDR1 and CDR2 from the germline V gene are MDHEN and SYDVKM. The CDR3: CASSLYPPRLAGGYEQYF. The CDR3 DNA is TGTGCCAGCAGTTTATACCCCCCTCGACTAGCGGGAGGATACGAGCAGTACTTC.

The V and J genes are TRBV15 and TRBJ1-1; the match to TRBD1 covers 7 bases. The junction had 7 bases not matched to a gene; V was cut back by 7 bases and J by 2 bases. The germline V gene has CDR1 LNHNV and CDR2 YYDKDF (reference sequence). The CDR3 length is 14 residues. CDR3 amino acids: CATTPDRSNTEAFF. In DNA, the CDR3 is TGTGCCACCACCCCGGACAGGAGTAACACTGAAGCTTTCTTT.

V gene TRBV5-4 combines with J gene TRBJ1-2, with 9 positions matching TRBD1. Germline CDR1 and CDR2: SGHNT and YYREEE (reference sequence). The CDR3 covers 13 residues. Germline trimming cut 4 bases from V and 4 bases from J; bases unmatched to any gene: 2. The chain's CDR3 is CASSPDRGYGYTF. The DNA for the CDR3 is TGTGCCAGCAGCCCGGACAGGGGCTATGGCTACACCTTC. Together with reference TRBV5-4 and TRBJ1-2, the CDR3 gives the full variable domain: ETGVTQSPTHLIKTRGQQVTLRCSSQSGHNTVSWYQQALGQGPQFIFQYYREEENGRGNFPPRFSGLQFPNYSSELNVNALELDDSALYLCASSPDRGYGYTFGSGTRLTVV.

The rearrangement links TRBV29-1 to TRBJ2-5; possibly TRBD2 for D (7 bases). Trimming took off 6 bases at V and 1 base at J, with 15 bases between the two ends. The CDR3 sequence is 14 residues long. The germline gives CDR1 SQVTM, CDR2 ANQGSEA. CDR3 nucleotides: TGCAGCGTCCAAAGGCGGGGGCCCCAAGAGACCCAGTACTTC. This gives the protein CSVQRRGPQETQYF.

There are a few counts of this clone. The V call is TRBV19, the J call TRBJ2-1; the D gene is possibly TRBD1 (6 bases). Trimming pared 5 bases from V and 0 bases from J, leaving 14 bases between. Germline CDR1 reads LNHDA; CDR2 reads SQIVND (reference sequence). The CDR3 is 16 amino acids. DNA for the CDR3: TGTGCCAGTAGTTCTCCTGGGGGCCACTCCTACAATGAGCAGTTCTTC. This translates into CASSSPGGHSYNEQFF. Full variable domain (outside the CDR3, taken from reference TRBV19 and TRBJ2-1): DGGITQSPKYLFRKEGQNVTLSCEQNLNHDAMYWYRQDPGQGLRLIYYSQIVNDFQKGDIAEGYSVSREKKESFPLTVTSAQKNPTAFYLCASSSPGGHSYNEQFFGPGTRLTVL.

The V call is TRBV11-3, the J call TRBJ2-1; TRBD2 matches at 11 bases. The CDR3 runs to 16 residues. Germline CDR1 SGHNT, CDR2 YENEEA. J gave up 7 bases and V 2 bases, and 7 bases lay outside the gene matches. The CDR3 region has the DNA TGTGCCAGCAGCTTATCTAGACTAGCGGGATGGAATGAGCAGTTCTTC. As protein: CASSLSRLAGWNEQFF.

The rearrangement uses TRBV27 and TRBJ1-2; TRBD1 agrees at 9 bases. Germline loops: CDR1 MNHEY, CDR2 SMNVEV (reference sequence). Losses at the gene ends were 5 bases for V and 3 bases for J; bases not matched to a gene: 4. CDR3 size: 14 residues. Here the CDR3 reads CASSPRQGDYGYTF. CDR3 DNA: TGTGCCAGCAGTCCCCGACAGGGGGACTATGGCTACACCTTC.

The rearrangement joins TRBV5-1 to TRBJ2-3; D is unclear. Germline values: CDR1 SGHRS, CDR2 YFSETQ. There are 15 residues in the CDR3. Between the trimmed V and J ends, which lost 0 bases and 3 bases, there was a span of 11 bases. The CDR3 reads CASSLVGPLTDTQYF. CDR3 sequence (DNA): TGCGCCAGCAGCTTGGTCGGTCCCCTGACAGATACGCAGTATTTT.

The DNA for the CDR3 is TGTGCCTGGAGCCCCAAAACAGGGACTCAGCCCCAGCATTTT. This translates into CAWSPKTGTQPQHF. The V and J genes are TRBV30 and TRBJ1-5; perhaps TRBD1 as D (6 bases). CDR1 is GTSNPN and CDR2 is SVGIG in the germline V gene (reference sequence). The V end was cut by 3 bases, the J end by 6 bases, with 15 bases between. This CDR3 is 14 amino acids long. Drawing the rest from reference TRBV30 and TRBJ1-5, the complete variable domain is SQTIHQWPATLVQPVGSPLSLECTVEGTSNPNLYWYRQAAGRGLQLLFYSVGIGQISSEVPQNLSASRPQDRQFILSSKKLLLSDSGFYLCAWSPKTGTQPQHFGDGTRLSIL.

The gene calls are TRBV10-3 and TRBJ1-1; TRBD1 is a possible D gene (5 bases). The ends were cut back, 4 bases at V and 1 base at J, with 7 bases in the middle. The V gene's germline CDR1 is ENHRY and CDR2 SYGVKD. The CDR3 is 13 amino acids. The CDR3: CAISGTGNTEAFF. The CDR3 region has the DNA TGTGCCATCAGTGGAACAGGGAACACTGAAGCTTTCTTT.

The chain is built from TRBV5-5 and TRBJ2-7, with 13 positions matching TRBD2. This CDR3 has 16 amino acids. Germline V gene sequence: CDR1 SGHKS, CDR2 YYEKEE (reference sequence). V trimming: 0 bases; J trimming: 1 base; junction bases outside the gene matches: 1. CDR3 loop: CASSLGLAGGSYEQYF. CDR3 coding DNA: TGTGCCAGCAGCTTGGGACTAGCGGGAGGTTCCTACGAGCAGTACTTC.

V is TRBV9 and J is TRBJ2-2; D is perhaps TRBD2 (5 bases). The germline CDR1 and CDR2 sequences are SGDLS and YYNGEE. V lost 0 bases and J 5 bases, leaving 14 bases between the germline ends. The CDR3 is made up of 16 amino acids. This chain's CDR3 is CASSVVEGSTTGELFF. DNA of the CDR3: TGTGCCAGCAGCGTAGTTGAGGGTTCGACGACCGGGGAGCTGTTTTTT. Complete variable domain (other parts from reference TRBV9 and TRBJ2-2): DSGVTQTPKHLITATGQRVTLRCSPRSGDLSVYWYQQSLDQGLQFLIQYYNGEERAKGNILERFSAQQFPDLHSELNLSSLELGDSALYFCASSVVEGSTTGELFFGEGSRLTVL.

The V gene is TRBV6-5, the J gene TRBJ1-2, with 9 bases identical to TRBD1. V lost 6 bases to trimming and J lost 7 bases; unmatched junction nucleotides: 9. The CDR3 is made up of 14 amino acids. Germline V lookup: CDR1 MNHEY, CDR2 SVGAGI. In DNA, the CDR3 is TGTGCCAGCAGGGCCCTTACAGGGGGCGCTGGCTACACCTTC. Translating it yields CASRALTGGAGYTF.

This rearrangement joins TRBV28 to TRBJ2-7; 7 bases are shared with TRBD2. The CDR3 runs 13 residues. Germline V lookup: CDR1 MDHEN, CDR2 SYDVKM. V trimming: 7 bases; J trimming: 3 bases; junction bases outside the gene matches: 6. The CDR3 DNA reads TGTGCCAGCACGCGGGAGCTCGGCTACGAGCAGTACTTC. Its protein is CASTRELGYEQYF.

This chain joins TRBV19 and TRBJ2-7; 11 bases align to TRBD1. Trimming at V came to 9 bases and at J to 4 bases, leaving 11 bases not matched to a gene. This CDR3 contains 15 residues. Germline V gives CDR1 LNHDA, CDR2 SQIVND (reference sequence). The CDR3 sequence is CASQNRDRGEYEQYF. CDR3 bases: TGTGCCAGCCAGAACCGGGACAGGGGGGAGTACGAGCAGTACTTC.

V and J are TRBV29-1 and TRBJ2-7; 10 positions agree with TRBD2. Per the germline V gene, CDR1 is SQVTM and CDR2 is ANQGSEA. The CDR3 is made up of 16 amino acids. V lost 2 bases, J lost 4 bases, and 11 bases stayed unmatched. The CDR3 nucleotides are TGCAGCGTTGAAAGGACCAGCGGGAGGGCCGGGTACGAGCAGTACTTC. It translates to CSVERTSGRAGYEQYF.

The chain couples TRBV2 to TRBJ2-3; 15 positions match TRBD2. Trimming took 4 bases from V and 8 from J; bases not matched to a gene: 7. CDR1 and CDR2 from the germline V gene are SNHLY and FYNNEI. The CDR3 contains 16 residues. DNA for the CDR3: TGTGCCAGCAGTGCTCTAGGACTAGCGGGAGGGAGTACGCAGTATTTT. Residues: CASSALGLAGGSTQYF.

This clone was detected only a few times. The gene calls are TRBV19 and TRBJ2-7, with 10 positions matching TRBD1. CDR3 length equals 12 residues. After removal of 9 bases from V and 7 bases from J, the junction contained 6 bases not matched to a gene. Germline CDR1 and CDR2: LNHDA and SQIVND (reference sequence). The CDR3 nucleotides are TGTGCCAGGAGACAGGGGGCGAGGGAGCAGTACTTC. This encodes CARRQGAREQYF.

The chain carries TRBV7-9 and TRBJ2-1; 15 nucleotides line up with TRBD2. The V and J ends lost 1 base and 10 bases, in that order; junction bases with no gene match: 5. This CDR3 has 16 residues. From germline, CDR1 is SEHNR and CDR2 FQNEAQ (reference sequence). The CDR3 sequence: CASSLDAGLAGGEQFF. The CDR3, as DNA: TGTGCCAGCAGCTTAGACGCGGGACTAGCGGGAGGAGAGCAGTTCTTC. Full variable domain (remainder filled in from reference TRBV7-9 and TRBJ2-1): DTGVSQNPRHKITKRGQNVTFRCDPISEHNRLYWYRQTLGQGPEFLTYFQNEAQLEKSRLLSDRFSAERPKGSFSTLEIQRTEQGDSAMYLCASSLDAGLAGGEQFFGPGTRLTVL.